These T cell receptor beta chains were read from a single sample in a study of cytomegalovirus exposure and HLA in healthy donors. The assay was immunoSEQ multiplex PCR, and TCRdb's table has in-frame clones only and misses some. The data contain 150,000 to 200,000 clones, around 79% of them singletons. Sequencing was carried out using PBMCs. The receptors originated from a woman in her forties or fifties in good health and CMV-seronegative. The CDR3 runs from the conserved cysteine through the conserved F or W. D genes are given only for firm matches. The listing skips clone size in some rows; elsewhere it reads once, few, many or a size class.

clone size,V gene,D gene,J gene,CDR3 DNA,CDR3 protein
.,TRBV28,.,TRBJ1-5,TGTGCCAGCAGTTTATCAGGAGGAAATCAGCCCCAGCATTTT,CASSLSGGNQPQHF
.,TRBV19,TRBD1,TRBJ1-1,TGTGCCAGTAGTATGCAGGGGGCTTCGAACACTGAAGCTTTCTTT,CASSMQGASNTEAFF
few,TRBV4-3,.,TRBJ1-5,TGCGCCAGCAGCCAAACGATTAGTTCGCGTCAGCCCCAGCATTTT,CASSQTISSRQPQHF
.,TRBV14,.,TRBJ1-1,TGTGCCAGCAGCCGAGCCGGGTTGGGTACTGAAGCTTTCTTT,CASSRAGLGTEAFF
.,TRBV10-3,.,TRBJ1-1,TGTGCCATCAGTGAACAGCTTAAAGCTTTCTTT,CAISEQLKAFF
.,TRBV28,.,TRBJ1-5,TGTGCCAGCAACGACAGGCCACGCAATCAGCCCCAGCATTTT,CASNDRPRNQPQHF
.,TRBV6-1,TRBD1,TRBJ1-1,TGTGCCAGCAGTGGTAGACAGGGGATGAACACTGAAGCTTTCTTT,CASSGRQGMNTEAFF
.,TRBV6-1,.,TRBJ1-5,TGTGCCAGCAAGGAGGGAAGGCGCAATCAGCCCCAGCATTTT,CASKEGRRNQPQHF
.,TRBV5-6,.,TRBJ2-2,TGTGCCAGCAGCTTGCAGGGGGGCACCGGGGAGCTGTTTTTT,CASSLQGGTGELFF
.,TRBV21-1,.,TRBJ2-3,TGTGCCAGCAGCAGAGAAAGAGGAGCCCTCGTATTTCCAGATACGCAGTATTTT,CASSRERGALVFPDTQYF
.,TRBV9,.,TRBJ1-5,TGTGCCAGCAGCGCCGAAGGAGGGGGCAATCAGCCCCAGCATTTT,CASSAEGGGNQPQHF
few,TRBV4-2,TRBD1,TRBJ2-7,TGTGCCAGCAGCCAAGCACCCGGGGGGACAGGGGGCGGGGAGCAGTACTTC,CASSQAPGGTGGGEQYF
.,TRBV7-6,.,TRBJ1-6,TGTGCCAGCAGCTTAGAAGCGGGGAATCATTCACCCCTCCACTTT,CASSLEAGNHSPLHF
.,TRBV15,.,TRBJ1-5,TGTGCCACCAGCAGGACAACAGGGCGGCAGCCCCAGCATTTT,CATSRTTGRQPQHF
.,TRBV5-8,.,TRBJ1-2,TGTGCCAGCAGCTTGGAATTAAGGGGGACCTATGGCTACACCTTC,CASSLELRGTYGYTF
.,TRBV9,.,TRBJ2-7,TGTGCCAGCAGCGTAGCTCCGGGTGCCTACGAGCAGTACTTC,CASSVAPGAYEQYF
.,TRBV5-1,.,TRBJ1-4,TGCGCCAGCAGCTTGGGGGGTGGTACAACTAGTGAAAAACTGTTTTTT,CASSLGGGTTSEKLFF
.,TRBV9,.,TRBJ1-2,TGTGCCAGCAGCGGGCGGTCTGGGTTATCTAACTATGGCTACACCTTC,CASSGRSGLSNYGYTF
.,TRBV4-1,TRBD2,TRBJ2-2,TGCGCCAGCAGCTTCCGCGACCCGGGGACTAGCGGCAACACCGGGGAGCTGTTTTTT,CASSFRDPGTSGNTGELFF
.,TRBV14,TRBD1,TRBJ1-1,TGTGCCAGCAGCCGCCCCGGGACAGGGAAAGCAGGCACTGAAGCTTTCTTT,CASSRPGTGKAGTEAFF
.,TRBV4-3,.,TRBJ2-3,TGCGCCAGCAGCCAGGGACTTTCAGATACGCAGTATTTT,CASSQGLSDTQYF
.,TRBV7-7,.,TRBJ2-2,TGTGCTAGCAGCTTAGGACTTACGAACACCGGGGAGCTGTTTTTT,CASSLGLTNTGELFF
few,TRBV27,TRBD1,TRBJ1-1,TGTGCCAGCAGTTCGACGACAGGGGGCCGCCGGTACGGTGAAGCTTTCTTT,CASSSTTGGRRYGEAFF
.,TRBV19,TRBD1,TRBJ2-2,TGTGCCAGTAGTATCGGGAGGACAGGGGGCAACACCGGGGAGCTGTTTTTT,CASSIGRTGGNTGELFF
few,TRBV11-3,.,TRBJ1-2,TGTGCCAGCTCCGACCCGGGTGGCTATGGCTACACCTTC,CASSDPGGYGYTF
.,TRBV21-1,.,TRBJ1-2,TGTGCCAGCAGCAAAGCGAGAAGGGAGGATGGCTACACCTTC,CASSKARREDGYTF
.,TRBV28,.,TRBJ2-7,TGTGCCAGCAGTTTATCTCACAGGGTCGAGCAGTACTTC,CASSLSHRVEQYF
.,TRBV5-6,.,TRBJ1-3,TGTGCCAGCAGCTTGGGGAGACTCGGGGGAAACACCATATATTTT,CASSLGRLGGNTIYF
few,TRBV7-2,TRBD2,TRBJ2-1,TGTGCCAGCTCTCCGGGGGGAGCACTCAATGAGCAGTTCTTC,CASSPGGALNEQFF
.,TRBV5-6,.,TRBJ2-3,TGTGCCAGCAGCTTACCTAACAGGGCTCGAAAGTATTTT,CASSLPNRARKYF
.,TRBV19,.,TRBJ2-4,TGTGCCAATACCCCCCCGGGACTTCGAAACATTCAGTACTTC,CANTPPGLRNIQYF
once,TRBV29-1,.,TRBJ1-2,TGCAGCGTGGGGGGGGCGAAGGATGGCTACACCTTC,CSVGGAKDGYTF
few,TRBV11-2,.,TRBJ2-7,TGTGCCAGCAGCTTAGATTATGAGATCTACGAGCAGTACTTC,CASSLDYEIYEQYF
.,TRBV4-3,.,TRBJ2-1,TGCGCCAGCAGCCTGCGACGGAGCTCCTACAATGAGCAGTTCTTC,CASSLRRSSYNEQFF
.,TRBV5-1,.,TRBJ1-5,TGCGCCAGCACCCATCAGAGGAGGGGAATAACTTATCAGCCCCAGCATTTT,CASTHQRRGITYQPQHF
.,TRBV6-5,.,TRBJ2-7,TGTGCCAGCAGTTACTCCCCCCCAGGGGTCTACGAGCAGTACTTC,CASSYSPPGVYEQYF
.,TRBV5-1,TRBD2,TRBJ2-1,TGCGCCAGCAACCCCGGGGGACTAGCGGGAGGGAATGAGCAGTTCTTC,CASNPGGLAGGNEQFF
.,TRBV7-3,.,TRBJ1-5,TGTGCCAGCAGCCCAGACAGTAGCAATCAGCCCCAGCATTTT,CASSPDSSNQPQHF
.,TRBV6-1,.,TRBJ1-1,TGTGCCAGCAGTGTCGCTAGGGGTGGTGAAGCTTTCTTT,CASSVARGGEAFF
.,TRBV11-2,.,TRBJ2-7,TGTGCCAGCAGCTTTGTTCGAAGGAGTCAGACCTACGAGCAGTACTTC,CASSFVRRSQTYEQYF
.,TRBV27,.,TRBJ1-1,TGTGCCAGCAGCCTACTTCAGGGGTACACTGAAGCTTTCTTT,CASSLLQGYTEAFF
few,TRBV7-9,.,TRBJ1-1,TGTGCCAGCAGCTTAGCAGGGGTTGAAGCTTTCTTT,CASSLAGVEAFF
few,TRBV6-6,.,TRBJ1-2,TGTGCCACCCTCCAGCAGGTCTATGGCTACACCTTC,CATLQQVYGYTF
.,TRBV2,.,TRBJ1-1,TGTGCCAGCAGACAGTTCAGGGATCTGAACACTGAAGCTTTCTTT,CASRQFRDLNTEAFF
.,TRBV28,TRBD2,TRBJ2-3,TGTGCCAGCAGTTTAGAAGCGGGAGTAACCTTGGGGAGTACGCAGTATTTT,CASSLEAGVTLGSTQYF
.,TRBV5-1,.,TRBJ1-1,TGCGCCAGCAGCTCTGGGCTAATAGGAGGAAATACTGAAGCTTTCTTT,CASSSGLIGGNTEAFF
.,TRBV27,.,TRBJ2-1,TGTGCCAGCATACGAACAGGGGGGGCGAATGAGCAGTTCTTC,CASIRTGGANEQFF
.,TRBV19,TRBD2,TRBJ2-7,TGTGCCAGTAGCGTCGAGGCGGGAGGGCCACCAGGCGAGCAGTACTTC,CASSVEAGGPPGEQYF
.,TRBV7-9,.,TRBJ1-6,TGTGCCAGCAGCTTTCAGATGGATTCACCCCTCCACTTT,CASSFQMDSPLHF
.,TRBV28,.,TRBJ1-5,TGTGCCAGCAGTTTGGGGGGGGCGGTCAATCAGCCCCAGCATTTT,CASSLGGAVNQPQHF
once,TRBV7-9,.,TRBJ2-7,TGTGCCAGCAGCTCCTCGTGGGGCCTTTCCTCCTACGAGCAGTACTTC,CASSSSWGLSSYEQYF